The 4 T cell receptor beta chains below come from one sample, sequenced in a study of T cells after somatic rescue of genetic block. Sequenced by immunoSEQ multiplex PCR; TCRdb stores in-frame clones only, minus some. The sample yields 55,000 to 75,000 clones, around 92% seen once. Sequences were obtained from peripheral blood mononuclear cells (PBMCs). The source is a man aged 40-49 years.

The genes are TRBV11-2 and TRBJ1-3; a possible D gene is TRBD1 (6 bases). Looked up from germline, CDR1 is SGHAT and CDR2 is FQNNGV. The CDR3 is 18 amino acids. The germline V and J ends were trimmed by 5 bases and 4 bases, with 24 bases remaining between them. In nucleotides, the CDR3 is TGTGCCAGCAGCCAACGCTCCGCGGGGGCGGTAGGGGGAAACACCATATATTTT. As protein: CASSQRSAGAVGGNTIYF.

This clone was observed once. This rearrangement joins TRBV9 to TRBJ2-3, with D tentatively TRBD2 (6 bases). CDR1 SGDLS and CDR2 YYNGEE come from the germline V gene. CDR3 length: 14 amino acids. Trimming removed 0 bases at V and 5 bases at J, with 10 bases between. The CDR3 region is CASSVATGVDTQYF. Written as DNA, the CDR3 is TGTGCCAGCAGCGTAGCTACGGGGGTAGATACGCAGTATTTT.

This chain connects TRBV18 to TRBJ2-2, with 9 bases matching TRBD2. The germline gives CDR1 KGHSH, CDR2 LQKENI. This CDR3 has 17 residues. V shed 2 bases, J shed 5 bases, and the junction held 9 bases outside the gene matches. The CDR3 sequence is CASSPEVASGITGELFF. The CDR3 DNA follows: TGTGCCAGCTCACCAGAAGTTGCTAGCGGGATAACCGGGGAGCTGTTTTTT. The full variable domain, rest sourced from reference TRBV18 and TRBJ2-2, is NAGVMQNPRHLVRRRGQEARLRCSPMKGHSHVYWYRQLPEEGLKFMVYLQKENIIDESGMPKERFSAEFPKEGPSILRIQQVVRGDSAAYFCASSPEVASGITGELFFGEGSRLTVL.

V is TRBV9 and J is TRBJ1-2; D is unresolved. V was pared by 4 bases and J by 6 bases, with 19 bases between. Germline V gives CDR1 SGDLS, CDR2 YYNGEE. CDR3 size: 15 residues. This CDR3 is CASSTRHVGRDGYTF. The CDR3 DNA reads TGTGCCAGCAGCACACGACATGTGGGAAGGGATGGCTACACCTTC.